What follows is one T cell receptor (beta chain) and its context. Its target is not known. Approximately 100,000 TCR templates per sample were sequenced. The method was immunoSEQ multiplex PCR; TCRdb's version includes in-frame clones alone and lacks a portion of them. Of some 110,000 clones in the sample, roughly 91% were seen once. The data were taken from a study of siplizumab effects on memory and regulatory T cells. Trimming pared 1 base from V and 5 bases from J, leaving 14 bases between. CDR3 length equals 15 residues. The germline V gene encodes CDR1 MNHEY and CDR2 SMNVEV (reference sequence). Study-level results: It seemed that naive T cells were more diverse than memory cells and were major contributors to the alloresponse. A minor share of alloreactive clones matched unstimulated subsets.

The TCR comes from a human donor in good health. Sequenced material: CD4+ T cells sorted from blood. The J gene is TRBJ1-1, the V gene TRBV27; D remains ambiguous. CDR3 loop: CASSLLGRTGTEAFF. The CDR3 nucleotides read TGTGCCAGCAGTTTATTGGGGAGAACTGGGACTGAAGCTTTCTTT.